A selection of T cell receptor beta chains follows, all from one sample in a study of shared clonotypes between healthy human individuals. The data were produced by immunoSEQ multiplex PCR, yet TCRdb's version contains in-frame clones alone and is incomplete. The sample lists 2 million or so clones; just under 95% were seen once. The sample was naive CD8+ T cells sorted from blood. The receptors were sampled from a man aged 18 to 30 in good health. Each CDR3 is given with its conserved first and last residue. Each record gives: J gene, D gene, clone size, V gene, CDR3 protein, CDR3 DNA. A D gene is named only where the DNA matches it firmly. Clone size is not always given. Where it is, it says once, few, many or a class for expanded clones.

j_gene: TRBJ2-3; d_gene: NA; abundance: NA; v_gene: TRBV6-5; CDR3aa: CASSYSPSTDTQYF; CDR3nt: TGTGCCAGCAGTTATTCCCCTAGCACAGATACGCAGTATTTT
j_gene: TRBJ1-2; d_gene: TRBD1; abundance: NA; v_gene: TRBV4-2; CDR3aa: CASSQVDRAYGYTF; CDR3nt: TGTGCCAGCAGCCAGGTGGACAGGGCCTATGGCTACACCTTC
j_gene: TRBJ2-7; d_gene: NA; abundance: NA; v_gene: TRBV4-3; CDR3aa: CASSQDLGTYEQYF; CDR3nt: TGCGCCAGCAGCCAAGACTTAGGTACCTACGAGCAGTACTTC
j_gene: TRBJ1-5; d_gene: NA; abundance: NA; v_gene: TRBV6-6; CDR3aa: CASSSLAGREQPQHF; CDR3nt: TGTGCCAGCAGCAGCTTGGCAGGGCGAGAGCAGCCCCAGCATTTT
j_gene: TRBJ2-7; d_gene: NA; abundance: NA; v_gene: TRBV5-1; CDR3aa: CASSSGQRYEQYF; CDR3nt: TGCGCCAGCAGCTCCGGACAGCGTTACGAGCAGTACTTC
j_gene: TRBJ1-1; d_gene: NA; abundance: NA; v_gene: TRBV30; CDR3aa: CAWSVSSTGGSEAFF; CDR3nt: TGTGCCTGGAGTGTGAGTTCTACGGGAGGATCTGAAGCTTTCTTT
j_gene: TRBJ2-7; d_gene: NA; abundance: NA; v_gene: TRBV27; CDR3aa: CASSLGGSSYEQYF; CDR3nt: TGTGCCAGCAGTTTAGGGGGTTCCTCCTACGAGCAGTACTTC
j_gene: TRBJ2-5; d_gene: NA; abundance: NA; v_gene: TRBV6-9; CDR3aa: CASPQLYRAQYF; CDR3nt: TGTGCCAGCCCTCAGCTGTACCGTGCGCAGTACTTC
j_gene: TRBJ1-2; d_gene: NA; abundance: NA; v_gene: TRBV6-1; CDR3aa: CASSDVLRNYGYTF; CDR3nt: TGTGCCAGCAGTGATGTCTTGCGGAACTATGGCTACACCTTC
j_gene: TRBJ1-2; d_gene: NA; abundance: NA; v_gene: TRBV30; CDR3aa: CAWSVGALYGYTF; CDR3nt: TGTGCCTGGAGTGTTGGGGCGCTCTATGGCTACACCTTC
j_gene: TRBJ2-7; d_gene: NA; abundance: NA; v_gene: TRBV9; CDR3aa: CASSAGDSSYEQYF; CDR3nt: TGTGCCAGCAGCGCCGGGGACTCCTCCTACGAGCAGTACTTC
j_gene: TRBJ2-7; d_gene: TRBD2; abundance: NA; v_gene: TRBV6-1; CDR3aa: CASNQRGSSYEQYF; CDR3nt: TGTGCCAGCAATCAGCGGGGGAGCTCCTACGAGCAGTACTTC
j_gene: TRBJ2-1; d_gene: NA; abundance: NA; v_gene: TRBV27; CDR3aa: CASSLAEEYNEQFF; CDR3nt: TGTGCCAGCAGTTTAGCAGAAGAGTACAATGAGCAGTTCTTC
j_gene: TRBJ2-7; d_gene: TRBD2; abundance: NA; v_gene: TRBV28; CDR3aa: CASSPSGGSPYEQYF; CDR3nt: TGTGCCAGCAGCCCAAGCGGGGGGTCGCCCTACGAGCAGTACTTC
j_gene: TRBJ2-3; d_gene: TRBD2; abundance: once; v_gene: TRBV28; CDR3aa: CASSILAVTDTQYF; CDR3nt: TGTGCCAGCAGCATCCTAGCGGTCACAGATACGCAGTATTTT
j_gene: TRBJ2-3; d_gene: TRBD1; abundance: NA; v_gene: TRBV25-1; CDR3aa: CASSECVGQTSSTDTQYF; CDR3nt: TGTGCCAGCAGTGAATGTGTGGGACAGACTTCTAGCACAGATACGCAGTATTTT
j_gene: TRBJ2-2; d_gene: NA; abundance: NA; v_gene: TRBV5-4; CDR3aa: CASSEGRKNTGELFF; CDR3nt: TGTGCCAGCAGCGAAGGACGGAAGAACACCGGGGAGCTGTTTTTT
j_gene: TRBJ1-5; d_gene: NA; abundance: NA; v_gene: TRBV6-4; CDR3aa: CAVILNQPQHF; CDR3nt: TGTGCGGTGATCCTAAATCAGCCCCAGCATTTT
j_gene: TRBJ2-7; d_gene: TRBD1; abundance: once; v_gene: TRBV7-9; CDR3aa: CASSPGQGAYEQYF; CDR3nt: TGTGCCAGCAGCCCGGGACAGGGGGCCTACGAGCAGTACTTC
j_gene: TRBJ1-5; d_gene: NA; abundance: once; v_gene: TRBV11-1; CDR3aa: CASSSRHRNQPQHF; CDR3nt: TGTGCCAGCAGCTCTCGACACCGCAATCAGCCCCAGCATTTT
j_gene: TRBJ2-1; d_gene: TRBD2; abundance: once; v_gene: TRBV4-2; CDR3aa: CASSQAPVPTLAGGHNEQFF; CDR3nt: TGTGCCAGCAGCCAAGCCCCGGTCCCTACACTAGCGGGGGGGCACAATGAGCAGTTCTTC
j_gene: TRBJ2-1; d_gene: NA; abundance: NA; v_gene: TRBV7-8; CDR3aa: CASSLGSNEQFF; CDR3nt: TGTGCCAGCAGCTTAGGATCTAATGAGCAGTTCTTC
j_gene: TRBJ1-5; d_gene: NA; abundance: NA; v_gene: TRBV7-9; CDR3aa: CASRGRQPQHF; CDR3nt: TGTGCCAGCAGAGGGAGGCAGCCCCAGCATTTT
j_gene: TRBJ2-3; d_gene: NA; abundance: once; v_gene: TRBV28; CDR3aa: CASTLLGGTDTQYF; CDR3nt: TGTGCCAGCACCTTACTGGGGGGCACAGATACGCAGTATTTT
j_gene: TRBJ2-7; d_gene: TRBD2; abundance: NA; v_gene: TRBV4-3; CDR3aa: CASSQFWTSGDYEQYF; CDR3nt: TGCGCCAGCAGCCAGTTCTGGACTAGCGGGGACTACGAGCAGTACTTC
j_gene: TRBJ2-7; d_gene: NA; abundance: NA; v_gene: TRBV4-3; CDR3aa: CASSMGARTYEQYF; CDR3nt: TGCGCCAGCAGCATGGGGGCCAGAACGTACGAGCAGTACTTC
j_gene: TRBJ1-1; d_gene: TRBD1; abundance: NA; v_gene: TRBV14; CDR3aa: CASSPGQGGTEAFF; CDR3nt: TGTGCCAGCAGCCCGGGACAGGGGGGCACTGAAGCTTTCTTT
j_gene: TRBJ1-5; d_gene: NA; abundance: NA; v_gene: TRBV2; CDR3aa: CASSAGQLNQPQHF; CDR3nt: TGTGCCAGCAGTGCGGGCCAATTAAACCAGCCCCAGCATTTT
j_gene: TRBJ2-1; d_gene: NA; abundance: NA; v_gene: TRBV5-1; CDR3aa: CASSLDTHNEQFF; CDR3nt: TGCGCCAGCAGCTTGGATACGCACAATGAGCAGTTCTTC
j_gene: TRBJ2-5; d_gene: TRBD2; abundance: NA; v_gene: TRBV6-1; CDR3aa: CASSEVLAGGPMEETQYF; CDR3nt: TGTGCCAGCAGTGAAGTACTAGCGGGAGGCCCCATGGAGGAGACCCAGTACTTC
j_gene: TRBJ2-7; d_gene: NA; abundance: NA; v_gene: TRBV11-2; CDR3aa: CASSREDGTHFYEQYF; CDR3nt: TGTGCCAGCAGCCGAGAGGACGGGACACACTTCTACGAGCAGTACTTC
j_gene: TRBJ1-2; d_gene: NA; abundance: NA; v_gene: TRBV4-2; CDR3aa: CASSQEKEDYYGYTF; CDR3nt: TGTGCCAGCAGCCAAGAAAAGGAGGACTACTATGGCTACACCTTC
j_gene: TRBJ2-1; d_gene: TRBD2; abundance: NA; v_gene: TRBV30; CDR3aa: CAWLPGLAGGLPNEQFF; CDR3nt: TGTGCCTGGCTCCCGGGACTAGCGGGGGGGCTCCCCAATGAGCAGTTCTTC
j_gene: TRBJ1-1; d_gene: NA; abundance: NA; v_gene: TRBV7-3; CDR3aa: CASSLLGGTEAFF; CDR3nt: TGTGCCAGCAGCTTATTGGGTGGCACTGAAGCTTTCTTT
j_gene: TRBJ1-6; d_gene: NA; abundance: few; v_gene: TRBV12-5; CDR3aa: CASGSGSSPANSPLHF; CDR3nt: TGTGCTAGTGGTTCGGGGTCCTCCCCAGCCAATTCACCCCTCCACTTT
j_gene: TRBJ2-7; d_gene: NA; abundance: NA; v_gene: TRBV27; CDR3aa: CASSLSPRHYEQYF; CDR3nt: TGTGCCAGCAGTTTATCGCCTAGACACTACGAGCAGTACTTC
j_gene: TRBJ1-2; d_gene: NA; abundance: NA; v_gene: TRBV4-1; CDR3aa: CASSQDVGDINYGYTF; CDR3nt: TGCGCCAGCAGCCAAGATGTAGGGGACATAAACTATGGCTACACCTTC
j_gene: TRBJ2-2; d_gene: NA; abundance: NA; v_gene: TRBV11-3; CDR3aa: CASSSGPTGELFF; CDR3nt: TGTGCCAGCAGCTCAGGGCCCACCGGGGAGCTGTTTTTT
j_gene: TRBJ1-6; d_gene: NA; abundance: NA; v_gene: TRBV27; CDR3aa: CASTPGRDSPLHF; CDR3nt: TGTGCCAGCACCCCTGGGAGGGATTCACCCCTCCACTTT
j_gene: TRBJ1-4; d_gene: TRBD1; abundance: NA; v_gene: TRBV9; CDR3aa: CASTGQGAEKLFF; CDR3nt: TGTGCCAGCACCGGACAGGGGGCTGAAAAACTGTTTTTT
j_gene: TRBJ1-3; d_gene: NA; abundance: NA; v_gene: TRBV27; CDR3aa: CASSLGDPVFGNTIYF; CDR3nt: TGTGCCAGCAGTCTAGGGGACCCTGTTTTTGGAAACACCATATATTTT
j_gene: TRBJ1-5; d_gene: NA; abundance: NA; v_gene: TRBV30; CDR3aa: CAWSGANNQPQHF; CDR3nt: TGTGCCTGGAGTGGGGCCAACAATCAGCCCCAGCATTTT
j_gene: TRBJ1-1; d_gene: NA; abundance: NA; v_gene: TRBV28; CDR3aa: CASSPTGTEAFF; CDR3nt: TGTGCCAGCAGCCCGACGGGGACTGAAGCTTTCTTT
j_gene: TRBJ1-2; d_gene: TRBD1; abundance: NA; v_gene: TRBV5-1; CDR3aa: CASSSQDRGDYGYTF; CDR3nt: TGCGCCAGCAGCTCCCAGGACAGGGGAGACTATGGCTACACCTTC
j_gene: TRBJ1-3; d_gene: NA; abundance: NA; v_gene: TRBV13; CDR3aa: CASSFSLEKSAPQNTIYF; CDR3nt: TGTGCCAGCAGCTTTTCTCTAGAAAAGTCGGCCCCCCAAAACACCATATATTTT
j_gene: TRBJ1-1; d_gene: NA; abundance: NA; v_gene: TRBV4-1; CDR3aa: CASSLLGTANTEAFF; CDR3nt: TGCGCCAGCAGCCTCCTGGGGACGGCGAACACTGAAGCTTTCTTT
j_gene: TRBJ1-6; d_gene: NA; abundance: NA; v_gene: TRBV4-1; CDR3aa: CASSQEWEKGYNSPLHF; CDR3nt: TGCGCCAGCAGCCAAGAGTGGGAAAAGGGGTATAATTCACCCCTCCACTTT
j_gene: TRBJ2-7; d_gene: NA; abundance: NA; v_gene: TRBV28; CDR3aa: CASSFTGSGYEQYF; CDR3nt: TGTGCCAGCAGCTTCACAGGATCGGGCTACGAGCAGTACTTC
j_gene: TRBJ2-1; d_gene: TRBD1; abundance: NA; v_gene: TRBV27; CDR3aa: CASSDRVGPYNEQFF; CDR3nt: TGTGCCAGCAGTGACAGGGTGGGCCCCTACAATGAGCAGTTCTTC
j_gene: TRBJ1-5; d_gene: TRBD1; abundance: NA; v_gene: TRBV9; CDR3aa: CASSARRQGFVQPQHF; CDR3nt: TGTGCCAGCAGCGCTCGACGACAGGGGTTTGTTCAGCCCCAGCATTTT
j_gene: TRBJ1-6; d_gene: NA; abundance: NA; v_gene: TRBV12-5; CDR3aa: CASGCPPGPRFYNSPLHF; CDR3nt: TGTGCTAGTGGTTGCCCCCCGGGACCGCGATTCTATAATTCACCCCTCCACTTT
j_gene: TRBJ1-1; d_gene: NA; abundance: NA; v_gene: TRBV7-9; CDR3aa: CASNLANRALQGTEAFF; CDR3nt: TGTGCCAGCAACTTAGCTAATCGGGCACTCCAAGGGACTGAAGCTTTCTTT